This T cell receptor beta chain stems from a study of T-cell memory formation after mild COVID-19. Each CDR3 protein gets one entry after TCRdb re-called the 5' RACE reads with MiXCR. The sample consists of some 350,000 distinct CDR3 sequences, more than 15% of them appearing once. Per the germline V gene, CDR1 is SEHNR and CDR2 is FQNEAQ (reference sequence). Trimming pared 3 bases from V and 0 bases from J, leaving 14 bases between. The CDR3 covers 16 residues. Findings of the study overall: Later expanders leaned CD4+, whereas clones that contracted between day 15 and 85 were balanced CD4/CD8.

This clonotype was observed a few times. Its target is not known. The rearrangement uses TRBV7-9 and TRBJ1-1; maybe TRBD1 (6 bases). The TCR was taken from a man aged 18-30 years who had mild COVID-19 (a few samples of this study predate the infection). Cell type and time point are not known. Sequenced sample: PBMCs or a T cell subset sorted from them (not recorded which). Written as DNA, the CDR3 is TGTGCCAGCAGCTTTTCCGGGGGGGCCGTGAACACTGAAGCTTTCTTT. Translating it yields CASSFSGGAVNTEAFF.